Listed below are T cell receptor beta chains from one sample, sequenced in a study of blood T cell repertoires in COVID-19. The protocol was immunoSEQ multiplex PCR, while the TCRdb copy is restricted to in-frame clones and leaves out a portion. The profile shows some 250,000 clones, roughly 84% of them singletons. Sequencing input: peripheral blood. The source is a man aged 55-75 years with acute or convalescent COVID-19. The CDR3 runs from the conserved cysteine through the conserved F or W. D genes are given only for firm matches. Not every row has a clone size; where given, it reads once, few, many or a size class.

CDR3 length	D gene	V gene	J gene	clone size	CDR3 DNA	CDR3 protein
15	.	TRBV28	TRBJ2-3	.	TGTGCCAGCAGTCATCCAGGGGACAGCACAGATACGCAGTATTTT	CASSHPGDSTDTQYF
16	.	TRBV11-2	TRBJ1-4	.	TGTGCCAGCAGCTTAGATAGGGCCGGGGTTCAGGAAAAACTGTTTTTT	CASSLDRAGVQEKLFF
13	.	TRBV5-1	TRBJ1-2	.	TGCGCCAGCAGCCGTCCCGGACAACCCGACTACACCTTC	CASSRPGQPDYTF
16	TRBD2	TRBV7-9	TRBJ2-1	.	TGTGCCAGCAGCCTAAAGGGACTAGCGGTTTACAATGAGCAGTTCTTC	CASSLKGLAVYNEQFF
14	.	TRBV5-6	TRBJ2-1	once	TGTGCCAGCAGCCCATCGGGATTATCCAATGAGCAGTTCTTC	CASSPSGLSNEQFF
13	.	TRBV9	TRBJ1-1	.	TGTGCCAGCAGCGTAGGAAGCGCAGAGGAAGCTTTCTTT	CASSVGSAEEAFF
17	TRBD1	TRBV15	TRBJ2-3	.	TGTGCCACCAGCTCCAGACCCCCGGGACAGGGTAAAGATACGCAGTATTTT	CATSSRPPGQGKDTQYF
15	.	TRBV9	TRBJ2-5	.	TGTGCCAGCAGCGTAGAAGGGCTAGCGCCAGAGACCCAGTACTTC	CASSVEGLAPETQYF
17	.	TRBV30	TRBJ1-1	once	TGTGCCTGGAGTGTAACCTGGGAAGGGGTGTTGAACACTGAAGCTTTCTTT	CAWSVTWEGVLNTEAFF
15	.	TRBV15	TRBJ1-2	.	TGTGCCACCAGCAGAGAAAAGGGGGTGAACTATGGCTACACCTTC	CATSREKGVNYGYTF
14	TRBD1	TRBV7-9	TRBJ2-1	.	TGTGCCAGCAGCTGGGACAGGTTGGCCAATGAGCAGTTCTTC	CASSWDRLANEQFF
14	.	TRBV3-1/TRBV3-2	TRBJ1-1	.	TGTGCCAGCAGCCTCCGAGGGGGTCGGACTGAAGCTTTCTTT	CASSLRGGRTEAFF
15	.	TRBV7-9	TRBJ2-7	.	TGTGCCAGCAGCTTAAATCAGGGTATAGGCTACGAGCAGTACTTC	CASSLNQGIGYEQYF
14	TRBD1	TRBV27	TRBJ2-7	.	TGTGCCAGCAGGACCGGGACAGGGGTTATCGAGCAGTACTTC	CASRTGTGVIEQYF
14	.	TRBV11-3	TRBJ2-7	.	TGTGCCAGCAGCCGCCGACAGAACTCCTACGAGCAGTACTTC	CASSRRQNSYEQYF
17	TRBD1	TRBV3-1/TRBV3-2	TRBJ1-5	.	TGTGCCAGCAGCCAAGGGGGACAGTTCACTAGCAATCAGCCCCAGCATTTT	CASSQGGQFTSNQPQHF
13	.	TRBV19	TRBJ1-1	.	TGTGCCAGTAGTACACCAGGGATTTATGAAGCTTTCTTT	CASSTPGIYEAFF
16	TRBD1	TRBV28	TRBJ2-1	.	TGTGCCAGCAGGGGACAGGGGGGAATTTCCTACAATGAGCAGTTCTTC	CASRGQGGISYNEQFF
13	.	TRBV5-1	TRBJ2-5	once	TGCGCCAGCAGCTTGGTCGGCCAAGAGACCCAGTACTTC	CASSLVGQETQYF
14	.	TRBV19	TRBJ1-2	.	TGTGCCAGTAGTAGCCTACAGGCGATCTATGGCTACACCTTC	CASSSLQAIYGYTF
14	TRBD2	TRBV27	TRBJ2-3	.	TGTGCCAGCAGTCGGCGGGGGGTTCCAGATACGCAGTATTTT	CASSRRGVPDTQYF
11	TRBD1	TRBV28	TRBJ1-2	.	TGTGCCACTACAGGGGGCTTTGGCTACACCTTC	CATTGGFGYTF
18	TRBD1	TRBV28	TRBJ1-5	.	TGTGCCAGCAGCCCACAGGAGGACAGGGGGCGCGTCTGGCAGCCCCAGCATTTT	CASSPQEDRGRVWQPQHF
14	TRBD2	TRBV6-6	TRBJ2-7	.	TGTGCCAGCAGTTACTCCGGTCCGTCCGGGGGGGGGTACTTC	CASSYSGPSGGGYF
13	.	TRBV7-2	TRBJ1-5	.	TGTGCCAGCAGCTCCCCCACTCTACAGCCCCAGCATTTT	CASSSPTLQPQHF